Each of the 22 T cell receptor beta chains below was sequenced from the same sample in a study of OX40 agonist ivuxolimab in advanced cancers. Assay used: immunoSEQ multiplex PCR; TCRdb lists only in-frame clones, some missing. The top ten hold about 14% of the sample, which has around 36,000 clones, approximately 80% seen once. The starting material was CD4+ or CD8+ T cells sorted from blood, obtained in a trial of the OX40 agonist ivuxolimab. These receptors were obtained from an adult with an advanced solid tumor such as melanoma, head and neck, liver or kidney cancer.

This clone came up once. The chain carries TRBV7-3 and TRBJ2-1; either TRBD1 or TRBD2 may supply D (5 bases each). Germline V gene lookup returns CDR1 SGHTA and CDR2 FQGTGA. The V end lost 5 bases, the J end lost 7 bases, and 21 bases lay between the germline ends. The CDR3 spans 16 residues. For the CDR3, the DNA is TGTGCCAGCAGCCGTTTGGGGGAGTCAGTGCGGAATGAGCAGTTCTTC. Translated, it gives CASSRLGESVRNEQFF.

CDR3: CASHPLGGAGDTQYF. CDR3 DNA: TGTGCCAGCCATCCACTAGGAGGGGCCGGAGATACGCAGTATTTT. V usage is TRBV5-6 and J usage is TRBJ2-3, with D perhaps matching TRBD2 (6 bases). CDR1 is SGHDT, CDR2 YYEEEE, per germline. The CDR3 has 15 residues. The V end was cut by 7 bases, the J end by 5 bases, with 20 bases between.

J is TRBJ2-3 and V is TRBV5-1, with D perhaps TRBD1 or TRBD2 (5 bases each). The germline V and J ends were trimmed by 2 bases and 1 base, with 17 bases remaining between them. The CDR3 consists of 17 residues. Per germline, CDR1 SGHRS and CDR2 YFSETQ. The CDR3 sequence is CASSLRDRASGTDTQYF. Written as DNA, the CDR3 is TGCGCCAGCAGCTTACGGGACCGGGCGTCGGGCACAGATACGCAGTATTTT.

The V call is TRBV7-9, the J call TRBJ1-1; 10 bases align to TRBD1. The J segment lost 11 bases and the V segment lost 3 bases, leaving 15 bases of the junction unmatched. This CDR3 spans 16 amino acids. Germline assignment: CDR1 SEHNR and CDR2 FQNEAQ (reference sequence). This CDR3 reads CASSFLGGQGPPGAFF. The DNA for the CDR3 is TGTGCCAGCAGCTTCCTGGGGGGACAGGGGCCTCCTGGGGCTTTCTTT.

The chain has TRBV9 and TRBJ2-7; TRBD2 might be the D (7 bases). V shed 4 bases and J shed 8 bases, with 19 bases lying between them. The germline V gene has CDR1 SGDLS and CDR2 YYNGEE. The CDR3 is made up of 14 amino acids. The CDR3 sequence is CASSQRGAERKQYF. The DNA for the CDR3 is TGTGCCAGCAGCCAACGGGGGGCGGAACGTAAGCAGTACTTC.

V and J are TRBV6-1 and TRBJ2-7; no reliable D call. V lost 5 bases and J 1 base, leaving 12 bases between the germline ends. Germline CDR1 MNHNS, CDR2 SASEGT. This CDR3 region has 14 residues. CDR3 sequence reads: CASSSQADSYEQYF. The CDR3 DNA reads as TGTGCCAGCAGTTCCCAGGCGGATTCCTACGAGCAGTACTTC.

This clone appeared a few times. The chain links TRBV11-1 to TRBJ1-1; TRBD1 matches at 11 bases. The CDR3 runs 15 residues. CDR1 and CDR2 from the germline V gene are SGHAT and FQDESV (reference sequence). V shed 5 bases, J shed 1 base, and the junction held 3 bases outside the gene matches. The CDR3 here is CASSRTGGGNTEAFF. CDR3 DNA sequence: TGTGCCAGCAGCCGGACAGGGGGCGGGAACACTGAAGCTTTCTTT. The whole variable domain, filled in from reference TRBV11-1 and TRBJ1-1, reads EAEVAQSPRYKITEKSQAVAFWCDPISGHATLYWYRQILGQGPELLVQFQDESVVDDSQLPKDRFSAERLKGVDSTLKIQPAELGDSAMYLCASSRTGGGNTEAFFGQGTRLTVV.

The chain couples TRBV27 to TRBJ2-1, with 13 nucleotides matching TRBD2. The CDR3 runs 16 residues. The V gene end was trimmed by 2 bases and the J gene end by 7 bases; junction bases not matched to a gene: 5. From germline, CDR1 is MNHEY and CDR2 SMNVEV (reference sequence). As DNA, the CDR3 is TGTGCCAGCAGTTTAGGACTAGCGGGGGTAGGGAATGAGCAGTTCTTC. It codes for CASSLGLAGVGNEQFF.

This chain uses TRBV4-1 with TRBJ1-6; 7 bases line up with TRBD1. The length of the CDR3 is 13 residues. Losses at the gene ends were 7 bases for V and 5 bases for J; bases not matched to a gene: 2. Germline CDR1 is MGHRA and CDR2 is YSYEKL. The CDR3 is CASNDRDNSPLHF. CDR3 sequence (DNA): TGCGCCAGCAACGACAGGGATAATTCACCCCTCCACTTT.

This clone came up once. This chain links TRBV2 with TRBJ1-5; D gene unclear. CDR3 length: 16 amino acids. The V gene's germline CDR1 is SNHLY and CDR2 FYNNEI. Trimming removed 7 bases at V and 2 bases at J, with 18 bases between. Here the CDR3 DNA reads TGTGCCAGCACCCCTAGGCAACAGTCACGCAATCAGCCCCAGCATTTT. It yields the protein CASTPRQQSRNQPQHF.

Remarks on this clone: Other DNA sequences in this sample translate to the same CDR3. In DNA form, the CDR3 reads TGTGCCAGCAGTCCCCCTGGCAGTGGGGCCAACGTCCTGACTTTC. Residues: CASSPPGSGANVLTF. The rearrangement links TRBV28 to TRBJ2-6, with D unresolved. There are 15 residues in the CDR3. Germline lookup yields CDR1 MDHEN and CDR2 SYDVKM. The V and J ends lost 5 bases and 3 bases respectively, with 11 bases between them.

This chain joins TRBV5-1 and TRBJ2-3, with D uncertain. The CDR3 length is 13 residues. Germline CDR1 is SGHRS and CDR2 is YFSETQ. The germline V and J ends were trimmed by 4 bases and 8 bases, with 14 bases remaining between them. The CDR3 is CASSLPPLFTQYF. The CDR3 DNA reads TGCGCCAGCAGCCTCCCCCCCCTATTTACGCAGTATTTT. The full variable domain, in which reference TRBV5-1 and TRBJ2-3 provide the parts outside the CDR3, is KAGVTQTPRYLIKTRGQQVTLSCSPISGHRSVSWYQQTPGQGLQFLFEYFSETQRNKGNFPGRFSGRQFSNSRSEMNVSTLELGDSALYLCASSLPPLFTQYFGPGTRLTVL.

This clone is medium-sized in the sample. The chain uses TRBV7-9 and TRBJ1-2, with D maybe TRBD1 (6 bases). The V gene lost 2 bases and the J gene lost 8 bases, with 12 bases spanning the gap. CDR1 is SEHNR, CDR2 FQNEAQ, per germline (reference sequence). The CDR3 is 13 amino acids. The DNA for the CDR3 is TGTGCCAGCAGCTTACAGGGGTCGGACGGCTACACCTTC. Translating gives CASSLQGSDGYTF.

The chain uses TRBV5-1 and TRBJ2-5; D call uncertain. The ends were cut back, 2 bases at V and 3 bases at J, with 5 bases in the middle. The CDR3 runs 12 residues. The germline CDR1 and CDR2 sequences are SGHRS and YFSETQ. CDR3 in DNA: TGCGCCAGCAGCTTTGGGGAAGAGACCCAGTACTTC. It specifies CASSFGEETQYF.

The chain couples TRBV14 to TRBJ2-1; D may correspond to TRBD1 or TRBD2 (5 bases each). Looked up from germline, CDR1 is SGHDN and CDR2 is FVKESK. CDR3 length: 14 residues. Trimming stripped 4 bases from V and 7 bases from J, with 14 bases between. The CDR3 loop reads CASSPSWGTNEQFF. CDR3 bases: TGTGCCAGCAGCCCGTCTTGGGGGACGAATGAGCAGTTCTTC.

This clone was detected only a few times. The chain couples TRBV6-1 to TRBJ1-1; D is unclear. The CDR3 contains 11 residues. The V and J ends lost 3 bases and 8 bases respectively, with 7 bases between them. Germline V CDR1 and CDR2: MNHNS, SASEGT. The CDR3 loop is CASSESWEAFF. The DNA of the CDR3 is TGTGCCAGCAGTGAGAGTTGGGAAGCTTTCTTT.

The rearrangement uses TRBV19 and TRBJ1-2; 7 nucleotides align to TRBD1. J was trimmed by 3 bases and V by 6 bases; bases with no gene match: 10. The CDR3 is made up of 15 amino acids. Per the germline V gene, CDR1 is LNHDA and CDR2 is SQIVND (reference sequence). In DNA form, the CDR3 reads TGTGCCAGTAGGCTCACAGGGGTAAGGGACTATGGCTACACCTTC. Protein: CASRLTGVRDYGYTF.

The gene calls are TRBV5-4 and TRBJ2-7; 8 bases are a match to TRBD1. The CDR3 covers 15 residues. CDR1 is SGHNT, CDR2 YYREEE, per germline (reference sequence). The V and J ends lost 4 bases and 6 bases, in that order; junction bases with no gene match: 12. In DNA, the CDR3 is TGTGCCAGCAGCCAAGAGCCAGGGGGCCTTGGCGAGCAGTACTTC. It encodes CASSQEPGGLGEQYF.

The CDR3 DNA reads as TGTGCCAGCAGCAAAGACTCTCTGGGACAGGGAAGATCCTATGGCTACACCTTC. This translates into CASSKDSLGQGRSYGYTF. J is TRBJ1-2 and V is TRBV21-1; TRBD1 reflects the table's D call only, with no check against the DNA. TRBV21-1 is classified as a pseudogene. The CDR3 runs to 18 residues.

The gene calls are TRBV18 and TRBJ1-5, with TRBD1 matching 10 bases. The junction had 3 bases not matched to a gene; V was cut back by 2 bases and J by 5 bases. This CDR3 spans 15 amino acids. Germline V gives CDR1 KGHSH, CDR2 LQKENI. The CDR3 nucleotides read TGTGCCAGCTCACCAGGACAGGGGGTTGATCAGCCCCAGCATTTT. Its translation is CASSPGQGVDQPQHF.

V usage is TRBV5-1 and J usage is TRBJ2-5; 8 bases fit TRBD1. The CDR3 has 14 residues. J was trimmed by 1 base and V by 8 bases; bases with no gene match: 7. CDR1 and CDR2 (germline): SGHRS, YFSETQ. The CDR3 loop is CARVFGQGQETQYF. CDR3 nucleotide sequence: TGCGCCAGGGTCTTTGGACAGGGCCAAGAGACCCAGTACTTC. Drawing the rest from reference TRBV5-1 and TRBJ2-5, the complete variable domain is KAGVTQTPRYLIKTRGQQVTLSCSPISGHRSVSWYQQTPGQGLQFLFEYFSETQRNKGNFPGRFSGRQFSNSRSEMNVSTLELGDSALYLCARVFGQGQETQYFGPGTRLLVL.

This clone showed up just a few times. The chain links TRBV28 to TRBJ1-2; a weak D match, TRBD1 (5 bases). There are 12 residues in the CDR3. V was cut by 6 bases and J by 8 bases, with 13 bases left in between. Germline V gives CDR1 MDHEN, CDR2 SYDVKM. CDR3 loop: CASRTGLLGYTF. The CDR3 DNA reads TGTGCCAGCAGGACGGGACTTCTGGGCTACACCTTC.